Each of the 27 T cell receptor beta chains below was sequenced from the same sample in a study of cytomegalovirus exposure and HLA in healthy donors. Generated by immunoSEQ multiplex PCR, the TCRdb table keeps only in-frame clones and is missing some. Among about 250,000 clones, roughly 84% were seen once, and the ten largest hold about 12%. What was sequenced was PBMCs. The receptors were sampled from a young man in good health and CMV-seropositive.

The V call is TRBV10-3, the J call TRBJ2-2, with TRBD2 matching over 11 bases. The CDR3 length is 19 residues. After removal of 6 bases from V and 3 bases from J, the junction contained 15 bases not matched to a gene. Germline CDR1 is ENHRY and CDR2 is SYGVKD. CDR3 DNA sequence: TGTGCCATCAGCCGCCGCCTAGCGGGAGGTGTGGCGGACACCGGGGAGCTGTTTTTT. Its protein is CAISRRLAGGVADTGELFF.

The chain joins TRBV15 to TRBJ2-1; 9 bases align to TRBD2. V dropped 0 bases and J dropped 7; count of bases not matched to a gene: 7. The CDR3 consists of 16 residues. Germline V gene lookup returns CDR1 LNHNV and CDR2 YYDKDF (reference sequence). This chain's CDR3 is CATSRDMAGGVNEQFF. Here the CDR3 DNA reads TGTGCCACCAGCAGAGATATGGCGGGAGGGGTAAATGAGCAGTTCTTC. Based on the CDR3 plus reference TRBV15 and TRBJ2-1, the full variable domain is DAMVIQNPRYQVTQFGKPVTLSCSQTLNHNVMYWYQQKSSQAPKLLFHYYDKDFNNEADTPDNFQSRRPNTSFCFLDIRSPGLGDTAMYLCATSRDMAGGVNEQFFGPGTRLTVL.

V and J are TRBV27 and TRBJ2-5, with 10 bases fitting TRBD2. CDR1 is MNHEY and CDR2 is SMNVEV in the germline V gene (reference sequence). The CDR3 runs 14 residues. Trimming took 4 bases from V and 5 from J; bases not matched to a gene: 4. CDR3 nucleotides: TGTGCCAGCAGTTACAGCGGGAGGGTGGAGACCCAGTACTTC. Protein: CASSYSGRVETQYF.

Turning to this clone: A read error may produce the germline difference seen at one junction end. The chain is built from TRBV11-2 and TRBJ2-7; no reliable D call. CDR1 SGHAT and CDR2 FQNNGV come from the germline V gene. The CDR3 has 15 amino acids. Here the CDR3 DNA reads TGTGCCAGCAGCCTTGAGGCGAGCTCCCTCTACGAGCAGTGCTTC. Encoded protein: CASSLEASSLYEQCF.

The chain couples TRBV4-1 to TRBJ2-1; D not certain. Germline CDR1 is MGHRA and CDR2 is YSYEKL. The CDR3 runs 15 residues. V lost 0 bases and J 4 bases, leaving 10 bases between the germline ends. The CDR3 loop reads CASSQESLGYNEQFF. As DNA, the CDR3 is TGCGCCAGCAGCCAAGAGAGTCTAGGATACAATGAGCAGTTCTTC.

In its sample, this clone was seen once. The chain couples TRBV28 to TRBJ2-1; 7 nucleotides align to TRBD2. This CDR3 has 15 amino acids. Germline CDR1 MDHEN, CDR2 SYDVKM. The trim removed 3 bases at V and 7 bases at J, leaving 9 bases unmatched. The chain's CDR3 is CASSFPGGFENEQFF. CDR3 DNA sequence: TGTGCCAGCAGTTTTCCGGGGGGATTTGAAAATGAGCAGTTCTTC.

The V and J genes are TRBV5-1 and TRBJ2-3; D is ambiguous. The V end lost 0 bases, the J end lost 4 bases, and 3 bases lay between the germline ends. The CDR3 is 12 residues long. CDR1 is SGHRS and CDR2 is YFSETQ in the germline V gene. The CDR3 sequence: CASSLEADTQYF. The CDR3 coding sequence is TGCGCCAGCAGCTTGGAAGCAGATACGCAGTATTTT.

The chain combines TRBV5-6 with TRBJ1-4, with 8 bases fitting TRBD1. V shed 4 bases and J 7 bases; nucleotides not matched to a gene: 9. The CDR3 extends over 15 amino acids. Germline-derived CDR1 and CDR2 are SGHDT and YYEEEE. Here the CDR3 reads CASSPRTGQGEKLFF. CDR3 sequence (DNA): TGTGCCAGCAGCCCGAGGACAGGGCAGGGTGAAAAACTGTTTTTT.

Points on this clone: Other DNA sequences in this specimen translate into the identical CDR3. The chain recombines TRBV6-5 with TRBJ2-1; D perhaps matches TRBD1 (5 bases). CDR1 is MNHEY and CDR2 is SVGAGI in the germline V gene. V gave up 2 bases and J gave up 0 bases, with 8 bases separating them. The CDR3 loop spans 15 amino acids. CDR3 in amino acids: CASSYDRSSYNEQFF. CDR3 bases: TGTGCCAGCAGTTACGACAGAAGCTCCTACAATGAGCAGTTCTTC.

The gene calls are TRBV5-4 and TRBJ2-7, with TRBD1 matching over 7 bases. This CDR3 comprises 14 residues. Germline lookup yields CDR1 SGHNT and CDR2 YYREEE (reference sequence). V dropped 4 bases and J dropped 0; count of bases not matched to a gene: 4. CDR3 protein: CASSRTGSSYEQYF. In DNA form, the CDR3 reads TGTGCCAGCAGCCGGACAGGAAGCTCCTACGAGCAGTACTTC.

The rearrangement joins TRBV27 to TRBJ2-7; 10 bases match TRBD2. Per the germline V gene, CDR1 is MNHEY and CDR2 is SMNVEV (reference sequence). The CDR3 is made up of 15 amino acids. The trim removed 4 bases at V and 5 bases at J, leaving 8 bases unmatched. CDR3 in DNA: TGTGCCAGCAGTTCCGCCCTAGCGGGAGTAGACGAGCAGTACTTC. Its translation: CASSSALAGVDEQYF.

The count of this clone is one. The chain employs TRBV28 and TRBJ2-7; D is unclear. CDR3 length: 13 residues. The V gene lost 2 bases and the J gene lost 5 bases, with 10 bases spanning the gap. CDR1 and CDR2 (germline): MDHEN, SYDVKM. CDR3 amino acids: CASSLKWMDEQYF. CDR3 in DNA: TGTGCCAGCAGTTTAAAGTGGATGGACGAGCAGTACTTC.

The V and J genes are TRBV6-6 and TRBJ1-2; 8 positions match TRBD1. V lost 8 bases, J lost 8 bases, and 4 bases stayed unmatched. This CDR3 is 11 amino acids long. Germline CDR1 is MNHNY and CDR2 is SVGAGI (reference sequence). In DNA, the CDR3 is TGTGCCAGCCACCAGGGGGCCGGCTACACCTTC. This gives the protein CASHQGAGYTF.

V is TRBV11-2 and J is TRBJ1-3; D gene unclear. CDR3 length: 15 residues. Per germline, CDR1 SGHAT and CDR2 FQNNGV. V lost 0 bases, J lost 1 base, and 7 bases lay in between. CDR3 protein: CASSLEGWSGNTIYF. The CDR3, as DNA: TGTGCCAGCAGCTTAGAAGGATGGTCTGGAAACACCATATATTTT.

The chain links TRBV5-1 to TRBJ2-1, with D perhaps TRBD1 (6 bases). The length of the CDR3 is 15 residues. The germline gives CDR1 SGHRS, CDR2 YFSETQ. V lost 4 bases and J lost 8, with 19 bases in between. CDR3 bases: TGCGCCAGCAGCCAGGGAAACTCCAAGGGGGATGAGCAGTTCTTC. This sequence encodes CASSQGNSKGDEQFF.

The rearrangement joins TRBV11-3 to TRBJ2-1, with a tentative D call TRBD2 (5 bases). The CDR3 is 15 residues long. V dropped 5 bases and J dropped 1 base, with 12 bases sitting between them. The germline gives CDR1 SGHNT, CDR2 YENEEA. The CDR3 here is CASSARSGSYNEQFF. CDR3 bases: TGTGCCAGCAGCGCGCGTTCGGGGTCCTACAATGAGCAGTTCTTC.

The gene calls are TRBV5-1 and TRBJ2-1; 7 nucleotides agree with TRBD2. The CDR3 loop spans 16 amino acids. With 4 bases clipped from V and 9 bases from J, the junction kept 16 bases outside the gene matches. Germline CDR1 and CDR2: SGHRS and YFSETQ. The chain's CDR3 is CASSREAGVAQSEQFF. The CDR3 DNA is TGCGCCAGCAGCCGGGAGGCGGGAGTCGCGCAAAGTGAGCAGTTCTTC.

There are a few counts of this clone. This chain joins TRBV6-5 and TRBJ2-5; D gene unclear. Germline V gives CDR1 MNHEY, CDR2 SVGAGI. The CDR3 loop spans 13 amino acids. Trimming pared 2 bases from V and 1 base from J, leaving 5 bases between. CDR3 nucleotides: TGTGCCAGCAGTTACGGCATCCAAGAGACCCAGTACTTC. It encodes CASSYGIQETQYF.

The count of this clone is one. This chain links TRBV6-5 with TRBJ2-7; 8 bases line up with TRBD2. CDR1 and CDR2 (germline): MNHEY, SVGAGI. CDR3 length: 15 amino acids. V was clipped by 6 bases and J by 0 bases; unmatched bases: 7. This chain's CDR3 is CASRKYSGNSYEQYF. DNA for the CDR3: TGTGCCAGCAGAAAATATAGCGGGAACTCCTACGAGCAGTACTTC.

This clone has a handful of counts. J is TRBJ1-2 and V is TRBV2; no definite D call. The V and J ends lost 1 base and 8 bases respectively, with 14 bases between them. The CDR3 has 14 amino acids. Germline CDR1 and CDR2: SNHLY and FYNNEI. CDR3: CASSEGKKLGGYTF. The CDR3 DNA is TGTGCCAGCAGTGAAGGGAAGAAGTTAGGGGGCTACACCTTC.

As to this clone: The same CDR3 can be traced to other DNA sequences in this sample. CDR3 loop: CASSFSDYEQYF. The CDR3 DNA sequence: TGTGCCAGCAGCTTTTCAGATTACGAGCAGTACTTC. The chain combines TRBV5-6 with TRBJ2-7; D gene uncertain. Germline CDR1 is SGHDT and CDR2 is YYEEEE. V lost 2 bases to trimming and J lost 4 bases, with 7 bases between them. CDR3 length equals 12 residues.

The chain employs TRBV9 and TRBJ2-1; the D gene could be TRBD1 or TRBD2 (5 bases each). With 3 bases removed from V and 5 bases from J, the gap between germline ends came to 12 bases. The CDR3 covers 14 residues. The germline gives CDR1 SGDLS, CDR2 YYNGEE. The CDR3 DNA follows: TGTGCCAGCAGCGCCGCCGGGACGGACAATGAGCAGTTCTTC. Translated: CASSAAGTDNEQFF.

The chain couples TRBV4-3 to TRBJ2-3, with D unresolved. This CDR3 is built from 13 residues. V was clipped by 1 base and J by 0 bases, with 2 bases between them. Germline lookup yields CDR1 LGHNA and CDR2 YSLEER. This CDR3 reads CASSQASTDTQYF. The CDR3 region has the DNA TGCGCCAGCAGCCAAGCTAGCACAGATACGCAGTATTTT.

The rearrangement links TRBV27 to TRBJ1-4; TRBD1 is a possible D gene (5 bases). The ends were cut back, 7 bases at V and 3 bases at J, with 15 bases in the middle. Per the germline V gene, CDR1 is MNHEY and CDR2 is SMNVEV (reference sequence). This CDR3 spans 15 amino acids. In nucleotides, the CDR3 is TGTGCCAGCATGCTGTCGGGGGGAGCTAATGAAAAACTGTTTTTT. Translating gives CASMLSGGANEKLFF.

This rearrangement joins TRBV27 to TRBJ2-7; a weak D match, TRBD1 (5 bases). Trimming removed 8 bases at V and 0 bases at J, with 14 bases between. The CDR3 runs to 14 residues. Per the germline V gene, CDR1 is MNHEY and CDR2 is SMNVEV (reference sequence). The CDR3 region has the DNA TGTGCCAGCGGCCTAGGGCAGGGCTCCTACGAGCAGTACTTC. It encodes CASGLGQGSYEQYF.

V gene TRBV7-8 combines with J gene TRBJ2-1; 11 bases agree with TRBD2. With 5 bases clipped from V and 8 bases from J, the junction kept 5 bases outside the gene matches. CDR3 length equals 14 residues. The germline V gene has CDR1 SGHVS and CDR2 FQNEAQ. DNA of the CDR3: TGTGCCAGCAGCCCCGGGACTAGCGGTTATGAGCAGTTCTTC. This translates into CASSPGTSGYEQFF. Full variable domain (remainder filled in from reference TRBV7-8 and TRBJ2-1): GAGVSQSPRYKVAKRGQDVALRCDPISGHVSLFWYQQALGQGPEFLTYFQNEAQLDKSGLPSDRFFAERPEGSVSTLKIQRTQQEDSAVYLCASSPGTSGYEQFFGPGTRLTVL.

This clone has a count of ten or more. This sequence joins TRBV7-2 and TRBJ2-1; D not certain. The length of the CDR3 is 12 residues. Germline assignment: CDR1 SGHTA and CDR2 FQGNSA. Trimming removed 3 bases at V and 8 bases at J, with 8 bases between. Here the CDR3 DNA reads TGTGCCAGCAGCTTTTCTGCCGATGAGCAGTTCTTC. Its protein is CASSFSADEQFF. The variable domain in full, completed from reference TRBV7-2 and TRBJ2-1, reads GAGVSQSPSNKVTEKGKDVELRCDPISGHTALYWYRQSLGQGLEFLIYFQGNSAPDKSGLPSDRFSAERTGGSVSTLTIQRTQQEDSAVYLCASSFSADEQFFGPGTRLTVL.